The rows below give T cell receptor beta chains drawn from one sample of a study of CXCR3-negative and CXCR3-positive naive CD8 T cells. For each CDR3 protein, TCRdb gives one entry from its re-call of the 5' RACE reads, without DNA. The sample is made up of about 130,000 distinct CDR3 sequences, and the top ten hold about 0.62% of it. The specimen was naive CXCR3+ CD8+ T cells from blood. Receptors originate from a human donor in good health. Some clones in this sample may be carry-over from other donors' samples. CDR3s include the opening cysteine and the closing phenylalanine or tryptophan.

j_gene,v_gene,CDR3aa
TRBJ2-1,TRBV3-1,CASSQGGASGNYNEQFF
TRBJ1-1,TRBV15,CATSRDAPGTEAFF
TRBJ2-5,TRBV7-7,CASSSLGGAAEETQYF
TRBJ2-1,TRBV6-2/TRBV6-3,CASSYRDPEDEQFF
TRBJ2-2,TRBV6-5,CAEGDPNTGELFF
TRBJ2-3,TRBV7-9,CASSSRDADTQYF
TRBJ2-7,TRBV20-1,CSAEGDRSSYEQYF
TRBJ1-2,TRBV5-1,CASSFTGSGYTF
TRBJ2-7,TRBV4-3,CASSQASSLFYEQYF
TRBJ2-3,TRBV7-6,CASSEDTGSWGADTQYF
TRBJ2-3,TRBV29-1,CSVQGYTDTQYF
TRBJ2-1,TRBV20-1,CSARDPLSGEQFF
TRBJ1-4,TRBV15,CATTPDGREKLFF
TRBJ2-5,TRBV28,CASSLISSGRAEETQYF
TRBJ2-1,TRBV6-2/TRBV6-3,CASRHPPGFLSDEQFF